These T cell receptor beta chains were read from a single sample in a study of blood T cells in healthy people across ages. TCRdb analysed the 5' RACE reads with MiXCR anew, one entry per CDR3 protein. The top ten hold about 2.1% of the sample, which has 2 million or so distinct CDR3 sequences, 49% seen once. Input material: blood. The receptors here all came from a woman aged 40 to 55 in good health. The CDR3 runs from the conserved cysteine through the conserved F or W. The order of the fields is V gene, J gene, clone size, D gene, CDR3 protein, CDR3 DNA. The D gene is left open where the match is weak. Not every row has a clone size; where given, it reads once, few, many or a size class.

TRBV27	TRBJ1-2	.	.	CASSSSVGRKEFDGYTF	TGTGCCAGCAGTTCTTCCGTGGGGCGGAAGGAATTTGATGGCTACACCTTC
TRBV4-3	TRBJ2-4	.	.	CASSQDGRGFGIQYF	TGCGCCAGCAGCCAAGATGGTAGAGGCTTCGGCATTCAGTACTTC
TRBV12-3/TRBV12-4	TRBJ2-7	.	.	CASSFVLTYEQYF	TGTGCCAGCAGTTTTGTACTCACCTACGAGCAGTACTTC
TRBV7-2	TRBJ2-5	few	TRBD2	CASTLAGGLETQYF	TGTGCCAGCACCCTAGCGGGGGGGCTGGAGACCCAGTACTTC
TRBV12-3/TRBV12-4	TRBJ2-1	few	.	CASRDGSSYNEQFF	TGTGCCAGCAGGGACGGTAGCTCCTACAATGAGCAGTTCTTC
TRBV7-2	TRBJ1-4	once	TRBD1	CASSSREGAVEKLFF	TGTGCCAGCAGCTCCCGAGAGGGGGCGGTTGAAAAACTGTTTTTT
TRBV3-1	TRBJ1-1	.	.	CASSQEAPNTEAFF	TGTGCCAGCAGCCAAGAGGCCCCGAACACTGAAGCTTTCTTT
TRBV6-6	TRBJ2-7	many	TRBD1	CASRTGTGVYEQYF	TGTGCCAGCAGGACCGGGACAGGGGTTTACGAGCAGTACTTC
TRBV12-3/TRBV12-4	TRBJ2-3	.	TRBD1	CASNPTGGTDTQYF	TGTGCCAGCAACCCGACAGGGGGAACCGATACGCAGTATTTT
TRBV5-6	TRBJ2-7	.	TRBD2	CASSWGGGPLQGQYF	TGTGCCAGCAGCTGGGGCGGGGGGCCCCTCCAGGGGCAGTACTTC
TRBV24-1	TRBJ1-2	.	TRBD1	CATRPGQGNYGYTF	TGTGCCACCAGACCGGGACAGGGGAACTATGGCTACACCTTC
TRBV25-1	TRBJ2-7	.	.	CASKSPGPSSYEQYF	TGTGCCAGCAAGAGTCCAGGCCCTAGCTCCTACGAGCAGTACTTC
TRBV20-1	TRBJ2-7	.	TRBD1	CSARRQGTTSGHEQYF	TGCAGTGCTAGGCGACAGGGGACAACGTCGGGGCACGAGCAGTACTTC
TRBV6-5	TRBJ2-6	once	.	CASRGTYSGANVLTF	TGTGCCAGCAGGGGAACTTATTCTGGGGCCAACGTCCTGACTTTC
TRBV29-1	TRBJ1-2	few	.	CSVDGGRGGYTF	TGCAGCGTCGACGGGGGACGCGGAGGCTACACCTTC
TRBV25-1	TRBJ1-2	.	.	CASSELSRPERTF	TGTGCCAGCAGTGAATTGTCCCGGCCAGAGCGCACCTTC
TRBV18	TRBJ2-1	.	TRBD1	CASLQGQGYNEQFF	TGTGCCAGCCTGCAGGGACAGGGCTACAATGAGCAGTTCTTC
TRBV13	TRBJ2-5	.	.	CASSLQENEQYF	TGTGCCAGCAGCTTACAAGAAAATGAGCAGTACTTC
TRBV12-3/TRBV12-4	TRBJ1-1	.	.	CASSLASGFDTEAFF	TGTGCCAGCAGTTTAGCGTCGGGATTTGACACTGAAGCTTTCTTT
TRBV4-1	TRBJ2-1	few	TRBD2	CASSRERGGAYNEQFF	TGCGCCAGCAGCCGCGAGCGGGGGGGCGCCTACAATGAGCAGTTCTTC
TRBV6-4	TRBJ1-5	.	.	CASSATGSGNQPQHF	TGTGCCAGCAGTGCCACAGGGTCGGGCAATCAGCCCCAGCATTTT
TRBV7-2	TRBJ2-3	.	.	CASSQSGFGTTDTQYF	TGTGCCAGCAGCCAGTCGGGATTTGGAACCACAGATACGCAGTATTTT
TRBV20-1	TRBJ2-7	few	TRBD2	CSASRLAGSYEQYF	TGCAGTGCTAGTAGACTAGCGGGTTCCTACGAGCAGTACTTC
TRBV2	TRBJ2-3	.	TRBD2	CASSPSSLAGAITDTQYF	TGTGCCAGCAGTCCCTCCTCACTAGCGGGGGCGATCACAGATACGCAGTATTTT
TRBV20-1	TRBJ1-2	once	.	CSASLGRGGHGYTF	TGCAGTGCTAGTTTGGGACGGGGAGGCCATGGCTACACCTTC
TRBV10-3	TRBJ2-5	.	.	CAISEEPGPRETQYF	TGTGCCATCAGTGAGGAGCCGGGACCCAGAGAGACCCAGTACTTC
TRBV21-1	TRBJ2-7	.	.	CASSNPGDYEQYF	TGTGCCAGCAGCAATCCAGGAGATTACGAGCAGTACTTC
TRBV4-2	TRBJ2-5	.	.	CASSHDSSRTGSTQYF	TGTGCCAGCAGCCATGACTCCTCCAGGACTGGGTCAACGCAGTACTTC
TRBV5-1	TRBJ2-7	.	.	CASSIDSNEQYF	TGCGCCAGCAGCATTGACAGCAATGAGCAGTACTTC
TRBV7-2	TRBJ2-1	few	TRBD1	CASSLGTDHNEQFF	TGTGCCAGCAGCTTGGGGACAGACCACAATGAGCAGTTCTTC
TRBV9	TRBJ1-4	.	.	CASSSPPFQGGEKLFF	TGTGCCAGCAGCTCACCACCTTTCCAGGGCGGAGAAAAACTGTTTTTT
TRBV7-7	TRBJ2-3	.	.	CASSLDSLGTDTQYF	TGTGCTAGCAGCCTGGACAGCCTCGGCACAGATACGCAGTATTTT
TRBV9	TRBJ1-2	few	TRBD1	CASSARQGASDGYTF	TGTGCCAGCAGCGCCCGACAGGGGGCATCGGATGGCTACACCTTC
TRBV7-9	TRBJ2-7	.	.	CASTRTAGAIAGEQYF	TGTGCCAGCACACGAACGGCAGGGGCAATTGCGGGCGAGCAGTACTTC
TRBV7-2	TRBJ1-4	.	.	CASNIPVVGEKLFF	TGTGCCAGCAACATTCCTGTGGTTGGTGAAAAACTGTTTTTT
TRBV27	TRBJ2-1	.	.	CASSRYGQTDNEQFF	TGTGCCAGCAGCCGTTATGGACAGACGGACAATGAGCAGTTCTTC
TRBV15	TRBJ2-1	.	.	CATSRGPGHPNEQFF	TGTGCCACCAGCAGAGGTCCGGGTCACCCGAATGAGCAGTTCTTC
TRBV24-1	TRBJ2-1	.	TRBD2	CATSDLSQRGDNEQFF	TGTGCCACCAGTGATTTGTCCCAGCGGGGGGACAATGAGCAGTTCTTC
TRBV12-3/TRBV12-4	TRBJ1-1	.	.	CASRGSAGTEAFF	TGTGCCAGCAGAGGATCCGCCGGAACTGAAGCTTTCTTT
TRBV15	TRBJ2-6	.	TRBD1	CATSRGPIGGPTPSGANVLTF	TGTGCCACCAGCAGAGGACCGATAGGGGGCCCTACCCCCTCTGGGGCCAACGTCCTGACTTTC
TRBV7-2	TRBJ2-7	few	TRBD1	CASSYGQELSYEQYF	TGTGCCAGCAGCTACGGACAGGAACTCTCCTACGAGCAGTACTTC
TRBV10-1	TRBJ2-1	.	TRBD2	CASSEGRGDSYNEQFF	TGCGCCAGCAGTGAGGGACGGGGGGACTCCTACAATGAGCAGTTCTTC
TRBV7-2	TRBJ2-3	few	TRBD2	CASSGRLAASTDTQYF	TGTGCCAGCAGCGGCAGACTAGCGGCGAGCACAGATACGCAGTATTTT
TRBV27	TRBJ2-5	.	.	CASSTVPSETQYF	TGTGCCAGCTCGACGGTCCCCTCAGAGACCCAGTACTTC
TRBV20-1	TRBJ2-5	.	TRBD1	CSARGQGGREQYF	TGCAGTGCCCGGGGACAGGGGGGTCGGGAGCAGTACTTC
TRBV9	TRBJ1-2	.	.	CASSVEVDPKIYGYTF	TGTGCCAGCAGCGTAGAGGTCGACCCGAAGATCTATGGCTACACCTTC
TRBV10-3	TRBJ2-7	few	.	CAIGPETDRFYEQYF	TGTGCCATCGGGCCTGAGACAGACAGATTCTACGAGCAGTACTTC
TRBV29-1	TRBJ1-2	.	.	CSVEGSPNYGYTF	TGCAGCGTTGAGGGCAGCCCGAACTATGGCTACACCTTC
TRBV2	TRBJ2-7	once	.	CASKHDPGYEQYF	TGTGCCAGCAAACATGATCCAGGCTACGAGCAGTACTTC
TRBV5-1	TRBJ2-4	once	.	CASIQEAGNYNEQYF	TGCGCCAGCATCCAAGAGGCGGGGAACTACAATGAGCAGTACTTC